This T cell receptor (beta chain) derives from a study of Graves' ophthalmopathy and Graves' hyperthyroidism. Study information: Peripheral blood was gathered at the point of initial diagnosis, before any treatment started. Study results and caveats: Blood also held most thyroid clonotypes expanded above 0.001 frequency. In predicting ophthalmopathy progression, the model reached around 65% sensitivity and 72.22% specificity.

For repertoire sequencing, the TCR beta CDR3 regions were amplified from RNA transcripts. After a first-round RT-PCR with HTBI primers, a second-round multiplex PCR was run. TCRdb re-called the multiplex PCR reads with MiXCR, one entry per CDR3 protein. The data show around 670,000 distinct CDR3 sequences, 35% to 50% seen once. There are 15 residues in the CDR3. Per the germline V gene, CDR1 is DFQATT and CDR2 is SNEGSKA (reference sequence). V lost 0 bases and J lost 2; bases outside the gene matches: 5. The table lists this clonotype with a few counts. The antigen is not known. Other autoimmune diseases, uncontrolled infections, pregnancy or lactation excluded patients from enrollment.

The specimen was peripheral blood. The chain recombines TRBV20-1 with TRBJ2-7, with 9 bases fitting TRBD1. This clonotype was obtained from an adult man with Graves' ophthalmopathy. CDR3 sequence reads: CSARDPTGGPYEQYF. Here the CDR3 DNA reads TGCAGTGCTAGAGATCCAACAGGGGGCCCCTACGAGCAGTACTTC.